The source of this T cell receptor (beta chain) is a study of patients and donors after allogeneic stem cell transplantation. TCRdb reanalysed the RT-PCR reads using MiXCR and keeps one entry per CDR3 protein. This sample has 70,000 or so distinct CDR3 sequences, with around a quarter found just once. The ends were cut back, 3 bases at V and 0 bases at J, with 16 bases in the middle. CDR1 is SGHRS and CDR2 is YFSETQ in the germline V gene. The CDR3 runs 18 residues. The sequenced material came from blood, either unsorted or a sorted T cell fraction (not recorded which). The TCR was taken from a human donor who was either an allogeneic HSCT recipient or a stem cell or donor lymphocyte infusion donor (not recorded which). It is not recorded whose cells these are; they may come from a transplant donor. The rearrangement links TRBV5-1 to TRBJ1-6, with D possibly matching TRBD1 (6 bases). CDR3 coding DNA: TGCGCCAGCAGCTCGACCGGGACACTACTCTCCTATAATTCACCCCTCCACTTT. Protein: CASSSTGTLLSYNSPLHF.